Each of the 29 T cell receptor beta chains below was sequenced from the same sample in a study of blood T cell repertoires in COVID-19. Sequencing used immunoSEQ multiplex PCR; TCRdb keeps in-frame clones, though not all of them. The data hold hundreds of thousands of clones, with about 88% observed a single time. The sequencing sample was made of PBMCs or T cells enriched from blood (not recorded which). Every receptor here comes from a woman in her forties or fifties who had recovered from COVID-19.

This chain connects TRBV6-2 or TRBV6-3 to TRBJ2-1, with TRBD1 identical over 9 bases. Trimming cost V 5 bases and J 6 bases; bases outside gene matches: 5. Germline loops: CDR1 MNHEY, CDR2 SVGEGT. CDR3 length equals 14 residues. The CDR3 loop is CASSRQTGGNEQFF. Here the CDR3 DNA reads TGTGCCAGCAGTCGACAGACAGGGGGCAATGAGCAGTTCTTC.

The chain uses TRBV4-2 and TRBJ2-1, with 14 bases identical to TRBD2. The CDR3 length is 14 residues. Germline V gene sequence: CDR1 LGHNA, CDR2 YNFKEQ. V lost 8 bases, J lost 7 bases, and 4 bases stayed unmatched. In DNA, the CDR3 is TGTGCCAGCGGGACTAGCGGGAGTGAAAATGAGCAGTTCTTC. Translating gives CASGTSGSENEQFF.

The chain recombines TRBV28 with TRBJ1-2, with D uncertain. The CDR3 has 13 residues. Germline V gives CDR1 MDHEN, CDR2 SYDVKM. V gave up 5 bases and J gave up 8 bases, with 15 bases separating them. The CDR3 DNA follows: TGTGCCAGCAGTCTTCCCCAGTCAGGCGGCTACACCTTC. Translating gives CASSLPQSGGYTF.

The chain carries TRBV11-1 and TRBJ1-1, with D tentatively TRBD1 (5 bases). The germline gives CDR1 SGHAT, CDR2 FQDESV (reference sequence). The CDR3 totals 14 residues. Trimming took off 5 bases at V and 1 base at J, with 11 bases between the two ends. The DNA of the CDR3 is TGTGCCAGCAGCCAAATTACAGGGAACACTGAAGCTTTCTTT. Translation gives CASSQITGNTEAFF.

This clone was seen only once. V usage is TRBV7-2 and J usage is TRBJ2-1; 10 positions agree with TRBD2. CDR3 size: 15 residues. Germline V gene lookup returns CDR1 SGHTA and CDR2 FQGNSA. Germline trimming cut 1 base from V and 5 bases from J; bases unmatched to any gene: 2. The CDR3 protein is CASSLGLAGNNEQFF. The CDR3 DNA sequence: TGTGCCAGCAGCTTAGGACTAGCGGGCAACAATGAGCAGTTCTTC.

The chain couples TRBV28 to TRBJ1-1, with D possibly TRBD1 on 5 matching bases. Germline assignment: CDR1 MDHEN and CDR2 SYDVKM. The length of the CDR3 is 15 residues. Deletions cut 2 bases from V and 3 bases from J, with 13 bases between. The CDR3: CASSLGGGTYTEAFF. CDR3 bases: TGTGCCAGCAGTTTAGGGGGGGGGACTTACACTGAAGCTTTCTTT.

V and J are TRBV6-5 and TRBJ2-7, with D unresolved. Trimming shortened V by 2 bases and J by 6 bases, and 11 bases separated the two germline ends. Germline values: CDR1 MNHEY, CDR2 SVGAGI. This CDR3 has 13 residues. CDR3 coding DNA: TGTGCCAGCAGTTACGGGCTCTTAAGCGAGCAGTACTTC. Encoded protein: CASSYGLLSEQYF.

The chain employs TRBV4-3 and TRBJ1-1, with 8 nucleotides matching TRBD1. CDR1 and CDR2 from the germline V gene are LGHNA and YSLEER. The CDR3 contains 15 residues. J gave up 1 base and V 3 bases, and 4 bases lay outside the gene matches. The CDR3, as DNA: TGCGCCAGCAGCCACGGAGGACAGGGGAACACTGAAGCTTTCTTT. Its protein is CASSHGGQGNTEAFF.

V usage is TRBV28 and J usage is TRBJ1-6, with TRBD1 matching 8 bases. Germline trimming cut 3 bases from V and 7 bases from J; bases unmatched to any gene: 8. The germline CDR1 and CDR2 sequences are MDHEN and SYDVKM. The CDR3 runs 16 residues. In nucleotides, the CDR3 is TGTGCCAGCAGTTTCCAAACAGGGGGACAGAATTCACCCCTCCACTTT. Translating it yields CASSFQTGGQNSPLHF.

The chain combines TRBV15 with TRBJ1-2, with TRBD1 matching 9 bases. The CDR3 consists of 17 residues. Germline CDR1 is LNHNV and CDR2 is YYDKDF (reference sequence). J gave up 2 bases and V 2 bases, and 9 bases lay outside the gene matches. CDR3 in amino acids: CATSRQDRGRTNYGYTF. The CDR3 bases are TGTGCCACCAGCAGACAGGACAGGGGTCGGACGAACTATGGCTACACCTTC.

J is TRBJ2-2 and V is TRBV6-5, with TRBD1 as a possible D gene (5 bases). The germline CDR1 and CDR2 sequences are MNHEY and SVGAGI. Trimming stripped 7 bases from V and 6 bases from J, with 15 bases between. The CDR3 extends over 14 amino acids. The chain's CDR3 is CASTLLQGAGELFF. The CDR3 region has the DNA TGTGCCAGCACCCTTCTCCAGGGCGCCGGGGAGCTGTTTTTT.

The chain joins TRBV15 to TRBJ2-7, with 10 bases fitting TRBD1. This CDR3 comprises 14 residues. In germline, CDR1 is LNHNV, CDR2 YYDKDF (reference sequence). V lost 2 bases to trimming and J lost 6 bases; unmatched junction nucleotides: 4. The CDR3 region has the DNA TGTGCCACCAGCAGACCGGGACAGGGGATCGAGCAGTACTTC. Translation gives CATSRPGQGIEQYF.

As to this clone: The same CDR3 can be traced to other DNA sequences in this sample. The gene calls are TRBV5-4 and TRBJ1-3; D remains unclear. The CDR3 is 15 residues long. Germline CDR1 SGHNT, CDR2 YYREEE (reference sequence). Trimming took off 0 bases at V and 0 bases at J, with 7 bases between the two ends. CDR3 DNA: TGTGCCAGCAGCTTGGACAGCTTCTCTGGAAACACCATATATTTT. This sequence encodes CASSLDSFSGNTIYF.

The chain links TRBV19 to TRBJ2-7; 7 positions match TRBD2. Germline V gives CDR1 LNHDA, CDR2 SQIVND (reference sequence). V dropped 4 bases and J dropped 1; count of bases not matched to a gene: 1. The CDR3 is 13 residues long. CDR3: CASSKAGSYEQYF. CDR3 sequence (DNA): TGTGCCAGTAGTAAAGCGGGGTCCTACGAGCAGTACTTC.

The chain couples TRBV28 to TRBJ2-3, with 10 bases identical to TRBD1. The CDR3 is 15 amino acids. Germline V gives CDR1 MDHEN, CDR2 SYDVKM. With 2 bases clipped from V and 1 base from J, the junction kept 0 bases outside the gene matches. In nucleotides, the CDR3 is TGTGCCAGCAGTTTAGGGACAGGGGGCACAGATACGCAGTATTTT. Amino acids: CASSLGTGGTDTQYF.

This clone occurred a few times. The chain recombines TRBV10-2 with TRBJ1-6; weak D call: TRBD1 (6 bases). V dropped 6 bases and J dropped 0 bases, with 12 bases sitting between them. CDR3 length equals 16 residues. The germline CDR1 and CDR2 sequences are WSHSY and SAAADI. Written as DNA, the CDR3 is TGCGCCAGCAGCACGGGACACAGCTCCTATAATTCACCCCTCCACTTT. It is translated as CASSTGHSSYNSPLHF.

The rearrangement links TRBV28 to TRBJ1-1, with D possibly being TRBD1 (5 bases). This CDR3 has 15 residues. Germline values: CDR1 MDHEN, CDR2 SYDVKM. Trimming shortened V by 4 bases and J by 11 bases, and 23 bases separated the two germline ends. CDR3 nucleotide sequence: TGTGCCAGCAGTTGGAACACCCTAAGCGGGGGGTTGGCTTTCTTT. Translating it yields CASSWNTLSGGLAFF. Full variable domain (missing parts from reference TRBV28 and TRBJ1-1): DVKVTQSSRYLVKRTGEKVFLECVQDMDHENMFWYRQDPGLGLRLIYFSYDVKMKEKGDIPEGYSVSREKKERFSLILESASTNQTSMYLCASSWNTLSGGLAFFGQGTRLTVV.

This chain connects TRBV25-1 to TRBJ1-4; D perhaps matches TRBD1 (6 bases). The V gene lost 4 bases and the J gene lost 5 bases, with 14 bases spanning the gap. Looked up from germline, CDR1 is MGHDK and CDR2 is SYGVNS. This CDR3 has 15 residues. The CDR3, as DNA: TGTGCCAGCAGTGCCCATGGGGGCAGCAATGAAAAACTGTTTTTT. It encodes CASSAHGGSNEKLFF.

This chain joins TRBV6-2 or TRBV6-3 and TRBJ2-2; the match to TRBD1 covers 7 bases. Per the germline V gene, CDR1 is MNHEY and CDR2 is SVGEGT. V lost 6 bases to trimming and J lost 7 bases; unmatched junction nucleotides: 20. This CDR3 is 18 amino acids long. CDR3 nucleotides: TGTGCCAGCAGCCGAGACCTTGACAGGGCGAATATAGGCGGGGAGCTGTTTTTT. Translated, it gives CASSRDLDRANIGGELFF.

The rearrangement joins TRBV7-9 to TRBJ2-7; a possible D gene is TRBD2 (7 bases). Germline V gene data show CDR1 as SEHNR and CDR2 as FQNEAQ (reference sequence). This CDR3 region has 18 residues. The ends were cut back, 5 bases at V and 1 base at J, with 24 bases in the middle. The CDR3 DNA reads TGTGCCAGCAGCCCGTACTCCGGGGGGAAGGGGGATTCCTACGAGCAGTACTTC. This translates into CASSPYSGGKGDSYEQYF.

A word on this clone: The same CDR3 can be traced to other DNA sequences in this sample. The chain recombines TRBV6-5 with TRBJ1-3, with D maybe TRBD1 (6 bases). Germline assignment: CDR1 MNHEY and CDR2 SVGAGI. This CDR3 is built from 14 residues. Trimming took 6 bases from V and 4 from J, leaving 13 bases between them. CDR3 in DNA: TGTGCCAGCAGGTCCCCGGGACAAGGAAACACCATATATTTT. This codes for CASRSPGQGNTIYF.

The V gene is TRBV14, the J gene TRBJ1-6; D not certain. Between the trimmed V and J ends, which lost 1 base and 6 bases, there was a span of 10 bases. Germline CDR1 SGHDN, CDR2 FVKESK. CDR3 length: 15 residues. CDR3 nucleotide sequence: TGTGCCAGCAGCCAAGGAGGGCGGCGTAATTCACCCCTCCACTTT. It codes for CASSQGGRRNSPLHF.

The V and J genes are TRBV28 and TRBJ1-6; 7 nucleotides line up with TRBD1. The CDR3 runs 16 residues. V lost 4 bases, J lost 1 base, and 4 bases stayed unmatched. Germline V lookup: CDR1 MDHEN, CDR2 SYDVKM. In nucleotides, the CDR3 is TGTGCCAGCAGTTCCTCAGGGGGATCCTATAATTCACCCCTCCACTTT. Amino acids: CASSSSGGSYNSPLHF. Using reference TRBV28 and TRBJ1-6 for the parts outside the CDR3, the full variable domain is DVKVTQSSRYLVKRTGEKVFLECVQDMDHENMFWYRQDPGLGLRLIYFSYDVKMKEKGDIPEGYSVSREKKERFSLILESASTNQTSMYLCASSSSGGSYNSPLHFGNGTRLTVT.

This chain uses TRBV5-4 with TRBJ2-1; the D gene is possibly TRBD2 (6 bases). In germline, CDR1 is SGHNT, CDR2 YYREEE (reference sequence). Deletions cut 0 bases from V and 2 bases from J, with 12 bases between. The CDR3 runs 16 residues. CDR3 coding DNA: TGTGCCAGCAGCTTGGGGGGAGGTGGCACCTACAATGAGCAGTTCTTC. Its protein product is CASSLGGGGTYNEQFF. The full variable domain, with the rest looked up from reference TRBV5-4 and TRBJ2-1, is ETGVTQSPTHLIKTRGQQVTLRCSSQSGHNTVSWYQQALGQGPQFIFQYYREEENGRGNFPPRFSGLQFPNYSSELNVNALELDDSALYLCASSLGGGGTYNEQFFGPGTRLTVL.

The V call is TRBV6-2 or TRBV6-3, the J call TRBJ2-1; no reliable D call. The CDR3 covers 13 residues. Trimming removed 0 bases at V and 4 bases at J, with 4 bases between. Looked up from germline, CDR1 is MNHEY and CDR2 is SVGEGT. The CDR3 DNA is TGTGCCAGCAGTTACTCTGTATACAATGAGCAGTTCTTC. As protein: CASSYSVYNEQFF.

The chain employs TRBV3-1 (or the pseudogene TRBV3-2) and TRBJ1-2; 8 positions match TRBD1. The CDR3 runs 14 residues. Germline V gene lookup returns CDR1 LGHDT and CDR2 YNNKEL (reference sequence). J gave up 6 bases and V 3 bases, and 6 bases lay outside the gene matches. The CDR3 here is CASSQTGEFDGYTF. The CDR3, as DNA: TGTGCCAGCAGCCAGACAGGGGAGTTTGATGGCTACACCTTC.

This chain joins TRBV6-4 and TRBJ2-1; 10 bases line up with TRBD1. Germline V gene sequence: CDR1 MRHNA, CDR2 SNTAGT. This CDR3 has 17 residues. Germline trimming cut 6 bases from V and 0 bases from J; bases unmatched to any gene: 8. Here the CDR3 DNA reads TGTGCCAGCAGCGCCGGGACAGGGGTCTACTCCTACAATGAGCAGTTCTTC. It encodes CASSAGTGVYSYNEQFF.

This clone was counted only a few times. The chain combines TRBV5-1 with TRBJ1-3; D is unclear. CDR3 size: 13 residues. Germline CDR1 and CDR2: SGHRS and YFSETQ. V dropped 4 bases and J dropped 0 bases, with 5 bases sitting between them. CDR3: CASSGFSGNTIYF. In DNA, the CDR3 is TGCGCCAGCAGCGGCTTCTCTGGAAACACCATATATTTT.

The chain is built from TRBV10-3 and TRBJ2-3; 10 bases align to TRBD2. This CDR3 is 15 amino acids long. V dropped 6 bases and J dropped 1; count of bases not matched to a gene: 4. Germline V gene data show CDR1 as ENHRY and CDR2 as SYGVKD. The CDR3 DNA is TGTGCCATCAGGTTAGCGGGAGGACGCACAGATACGCAGTATTTT. This encodes CAIRLAGGRTDTQYF.